The sequence of this TCR beta chain was determined in a study of blood T cell repertoires in COVID-19. Looking at the study overall: The United States, Italy and Spain were the sources of the acute and convalescent COVID-19 samples.

Germline CDR1 reads SGHAT; CDR2 reads FQNNGV. V gave up 5 bases and J gave up 1 base, with 11 bases separating them. The CDR3 has 15 amino acids. Profiled with immunoSEQ multiplex PCR; TCRdb holds only in-frame clones, not every one. The table records a few hundred thousand clones, roughly 84% of them present only once. The sample was PBMCs or T cells enriched from blood (not recorded which). The receptor comes from a woman in her forties or fifties who had been exposed to COVID-19. The chain carries TRBV11-2 and TRBJ1-4; D is perhaps TRBD1 (5 bases). The CDR3 DNA reads as TGTGCCAGCAGCCTGGCGGGGGGAACTAATGAAAAACTGTTTTTT. It yields the protein CASSLAGGTNEKLFF.